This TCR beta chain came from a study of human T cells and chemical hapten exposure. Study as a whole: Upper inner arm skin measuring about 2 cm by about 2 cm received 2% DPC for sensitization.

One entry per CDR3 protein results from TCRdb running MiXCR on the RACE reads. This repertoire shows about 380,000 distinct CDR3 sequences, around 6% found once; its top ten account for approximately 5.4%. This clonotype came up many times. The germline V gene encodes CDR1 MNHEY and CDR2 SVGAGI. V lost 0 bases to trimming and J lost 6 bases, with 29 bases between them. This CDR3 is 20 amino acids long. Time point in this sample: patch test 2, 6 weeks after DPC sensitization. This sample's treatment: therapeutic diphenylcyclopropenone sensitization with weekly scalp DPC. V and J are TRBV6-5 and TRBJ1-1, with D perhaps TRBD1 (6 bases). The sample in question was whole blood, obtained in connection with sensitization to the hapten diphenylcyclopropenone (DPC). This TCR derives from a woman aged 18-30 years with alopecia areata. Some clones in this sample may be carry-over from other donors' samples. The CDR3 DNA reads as TGTGCCAGCAGTTACTCGAAAATCCGATCAGGGGACCCGGGGTTTGCTGAAGCTTTCTTT. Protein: CASSYSKIRSGDPGFAEAFF.